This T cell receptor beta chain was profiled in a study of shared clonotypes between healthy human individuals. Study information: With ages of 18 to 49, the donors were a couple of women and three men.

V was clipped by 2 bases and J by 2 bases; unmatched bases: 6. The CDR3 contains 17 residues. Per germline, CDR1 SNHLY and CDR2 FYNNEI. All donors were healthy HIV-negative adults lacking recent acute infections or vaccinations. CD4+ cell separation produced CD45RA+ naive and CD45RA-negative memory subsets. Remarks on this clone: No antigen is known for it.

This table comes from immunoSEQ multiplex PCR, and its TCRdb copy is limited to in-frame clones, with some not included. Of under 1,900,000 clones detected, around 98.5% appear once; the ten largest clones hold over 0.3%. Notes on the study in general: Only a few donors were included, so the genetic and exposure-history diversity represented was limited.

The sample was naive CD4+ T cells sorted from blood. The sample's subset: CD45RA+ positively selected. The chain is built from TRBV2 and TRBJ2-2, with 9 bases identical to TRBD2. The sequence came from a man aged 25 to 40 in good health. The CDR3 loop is CASSEPTSGPNTGELFF. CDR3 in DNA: TGTGCCAGCAGTGAACCTACTAGCGGGCCCAACACCGGGGAGCTGTTTTTT.